The entry below gives a single T cell receptor (beta chain) sequence along with its context. The antigen is undetermined. V lost 6 bases, J lost 5 bases, and 6 bases stayed unmatched. Germline V gene lookup returns CDR1 MNHEY and CDR2 SMNVEV (reference sequence). This CDR3 is 14 amino acids long. The data stem from a study of graft-versus-host responses after intestinal transplantation. In the study overall: Transplant recipients had multivisceral, liver-intestinal, or isolated intestinal grafts. Each patient got anti-thymocyte globulin induction, then tacrolimus and steroids for roughly 3 years.

The method was immunoSEQ multiplex PCR; TCRdb's version includes in-frame clones alone and lacks a portion of them. The profile shows tens of thousands of clones, approximately 94% of them singletons. This clonotype was sampled from a human donor who received an intestinal transplant. This chain links TRBV27 with TRBJ1-5; 8 nucleotides line up with TRBD1. The starting material was unstimulated CD8+ T cells sorted from spleen or lymph node cells, obtained before intestinal transplant. The CDR3 region is CASSRQGPDQPQHF. In DNA, the CDR3 is TGTGCCAGCAGCCGACAGGGGCCCGATCAGCCCCAGCATTTT.